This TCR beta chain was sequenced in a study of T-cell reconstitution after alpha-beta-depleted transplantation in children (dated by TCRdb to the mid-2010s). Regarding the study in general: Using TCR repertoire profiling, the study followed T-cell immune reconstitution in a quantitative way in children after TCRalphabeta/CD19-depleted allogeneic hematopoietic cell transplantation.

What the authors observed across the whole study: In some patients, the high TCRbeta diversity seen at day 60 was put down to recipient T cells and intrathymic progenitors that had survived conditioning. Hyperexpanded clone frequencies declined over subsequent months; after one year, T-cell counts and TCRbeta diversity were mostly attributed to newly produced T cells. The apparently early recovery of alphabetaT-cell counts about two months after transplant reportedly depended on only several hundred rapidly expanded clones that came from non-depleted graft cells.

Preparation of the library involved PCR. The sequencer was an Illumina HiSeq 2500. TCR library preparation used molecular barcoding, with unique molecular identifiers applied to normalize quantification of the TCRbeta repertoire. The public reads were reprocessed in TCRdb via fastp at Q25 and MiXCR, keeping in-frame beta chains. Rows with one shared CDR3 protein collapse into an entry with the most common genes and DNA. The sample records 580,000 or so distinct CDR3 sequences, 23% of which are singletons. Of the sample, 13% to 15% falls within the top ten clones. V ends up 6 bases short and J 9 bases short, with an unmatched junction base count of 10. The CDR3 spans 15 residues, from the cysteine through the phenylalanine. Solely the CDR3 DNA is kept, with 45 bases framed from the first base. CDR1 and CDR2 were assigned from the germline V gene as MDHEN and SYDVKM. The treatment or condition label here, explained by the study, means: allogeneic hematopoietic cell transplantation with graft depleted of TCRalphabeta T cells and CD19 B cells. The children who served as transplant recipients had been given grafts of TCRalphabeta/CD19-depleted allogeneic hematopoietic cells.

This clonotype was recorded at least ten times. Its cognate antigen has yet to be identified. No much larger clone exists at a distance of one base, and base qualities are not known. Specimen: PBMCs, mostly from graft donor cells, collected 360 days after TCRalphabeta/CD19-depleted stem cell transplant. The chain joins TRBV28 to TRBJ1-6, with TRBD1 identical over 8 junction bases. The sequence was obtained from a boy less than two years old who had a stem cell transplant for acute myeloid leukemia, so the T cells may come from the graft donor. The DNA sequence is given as TGTGCCAGCAGCCTTGACAGGGGACTTGGTTCACCCCTCCACTTT. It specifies CASSLDRGLGSPLHF.